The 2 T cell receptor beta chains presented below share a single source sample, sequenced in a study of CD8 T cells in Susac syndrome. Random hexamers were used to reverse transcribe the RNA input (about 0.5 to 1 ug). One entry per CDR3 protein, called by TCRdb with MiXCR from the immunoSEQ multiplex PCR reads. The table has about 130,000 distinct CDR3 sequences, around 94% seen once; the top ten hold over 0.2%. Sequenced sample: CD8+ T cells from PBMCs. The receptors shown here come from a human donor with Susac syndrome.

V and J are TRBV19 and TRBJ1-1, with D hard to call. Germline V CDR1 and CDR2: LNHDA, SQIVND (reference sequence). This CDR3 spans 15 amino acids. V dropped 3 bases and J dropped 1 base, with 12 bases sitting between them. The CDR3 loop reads CASSIGGRRNTEAFF. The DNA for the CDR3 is TGTGCCAGTAGTATTGGTGGACGGAGGAACACTGAAGCTTTCTTT.

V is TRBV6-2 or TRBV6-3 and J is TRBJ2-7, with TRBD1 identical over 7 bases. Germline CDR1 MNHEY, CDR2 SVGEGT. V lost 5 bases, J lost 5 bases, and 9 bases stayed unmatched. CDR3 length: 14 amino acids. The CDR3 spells CASSMDRRFDEQYF. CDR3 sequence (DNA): TGTGCCAGCAGTATGGACAGGCGGTTCGACGAGCAGTACTTC.